Below, 31 T cell receptor beta chains from the same sample are listed, as sequenced in a study of T cell changes during pregnancy in multiple sclerosis. TCRdb's table, derived via immunoSEQ multiplex PCR, lists solely in-frame clones and lacks some. Of around 72,000 clones in the sample, roughly 92% were seen once. This sample comprised peripheral blood, obtained in the second trimester of pregnancy. All receptors come from a female donor in good health, enrolled as a control in a pregnancy study.

This chain links TRBV6-1 with TRBJ1-1; no reliable D call. This CDR3 region has 14 residues. Germline CDR1 MNHNS, CDR2 SASEGT. Trimming took 6 bases from V and 0 from J, leaving 11 bases between them. DNA of the CDR3: TGTGCCAGCAGGGCTACAGCTATGAACACTGAAGCTTTCTTT. Encoded protein: CASRATAMNTEAFF.

This chain connects TRBV5-1 to TRBJ1-1; D remains ambiguous. V lost 2 bases, J lost 0 bases, and 5 bases lay in between. The germline V gene encodes CDR1 SGHRS and CDR2 YFSETQ. There are 13 residues in the CDR3. Here the CDR3 reads CASSLRVNTEAFF. The CDR3 bases are TGCGCCAGCAGCTTACGGGTGAACACTGAAGCTTTCTTT.

The V call is TRBV7-2, the J call TRBJ2-2; D is perhaps TRBD1 (5 bases). V gave up 2 bases and J gave up 0 bases, with 10 bases separating them. This CDR3 is 16 amino acids long. Germline V lookup: CDR1 SGHTA, CDR2 FQGNSA. As DNA, the CDR3 is TGTGCCAGCAGCTTACAAGGGGTCGCGAACACCGGGGAGCTGTTTTTT. Translation gives CASSLQGVANTGELFF.

The chain has TRBV27 and TRBJ1-6; the match to TRBD1 covers 8 bases. The CDR3 length is 16 residues. Germline V lookup: CDR1 MNHEY, CDR2 SMNVEV (reference sequence). Trimming at V came to 7 bases and at J to 7 bases, leaving 12 bases not matched to a gene. The CDR3 bases are TGTGCCAGCACCCGACGACAGGGGAGAGGCAATTCACCCCTCCACTTT. Translated: CASTRRQGRGNSPLHF.

The rearrangement uses TRBV28 and TRBJ2-4, with 9 bases matching TRBD2. The CDR3 covers 14 residues. V lost 3 bases and J lost 8; bases outside the gene matches: 5. Germline CDR1 reads MDHEN; CDR2 reads SYDVKM. CDR3 protein: CASSLGSGGDIQYF. CDR3 bases: TGTGCCAGCAGTTTGGGTAGCGGGGGTGACATTCAGTACTTC.

This chain uses TRBV7-8 with TRBJ1-2; TRBD1 matches 9 bases. CDR1 and CDR2 (germline): SGHVS, FQNEAQ. The CDR3 length is 14 residues. J lost 5 bases, V lost 3 bases, and 4 bases had no gene match. CDR3 amino acids: CASSFWTGEYGYTF. Here the CDR3 DNA reads TGTGCCAGCAGCTTTTGGACAGGGGAATATGGCTACACCTTC.

The J gene is TRBJ2-5, the V gene TRBV4-1; tentatively, D is TRBD1 (6 bases). With 0 bases removed from V and 5 bases from J, the gap between germline ends came to 13 bases. Germline assignment: CDR1 MGHRA and CDR2 YSYEKL. The CDR3 is 15 amino acids. The CDR3 DNA reads as TGCGCCAGCAGCCAAGACGTGGGGGCGCGGGAGACCCAGTACTTC. Its translation: CASSQDVGARETQYF.

This chain links TRBV4-3 with TRBJ1-2; weak D call: TRBD1 (6 bases). This CDR3 region has 14 residues. Germline V gene sequence: CDR1 LGHNA, CDR2 YSLEER. Trimming shortened V by 2 bases and J by 6 bases, and 13 bases separated the two germline ends. The CDR3 bases are TGCGCCAGCAGCCAACAATTGCAGGGGAATGGCTACACCTTC. As protein: CASSQQLQGNGYTF.

The chain combines TRBV9 with TRBJ2-1; TRBD1 might be the D (6 bases). The CDR3 spans 14 residues. Germline V CDR1 and CDR2: SGDLS, YYNGEE. V lost 0 bases and J lost 5, with 9 bases in between. The CDR3 nucleotides are TGTGCCAGCAGCGTAGGGGACACAAACAATGAGCAGTTCTTC. Its translation: CASSVGDTNNEQFF.

This rearrangement joins TRBV6-1 to TRBJ2-2; a possible D gene is TRBD2 (6 bases). Germline CDR1 reads MNHNS; CDR2 reads SASEGT. The CDR3 is 15 residues long. The ends were cut back, 4 bases at V and 5 bases at J, with 14 bases in the middle. The CDR3 coding sequence is TGTGCCAGCAGTGCCCCCTGGGCGGGGACCGGGGAGCTGTTTTTT. This translates into CASSAPWAGTGELFF.

J is TRBJ1-5 and V is TRBV2; 8 bases fit TRBD1. Germline V gives CDR1 SNHLY, CDR2 FYNNEI. The CDR3 length is 14 residues. V trimming: 5 bases; J trimming: 6 bases; junction bases outside the gene matches: 6. CDR3 coding DNA: TGTGCCAGCAGTCTACAGGGGGAAACTCAGCCCCAGCATTTT. As protein: CASSLQGETQPQHF.

Only one count was recorded for this clone. This chain joins TRBV7-2 and TRBJ1-5, with D hard to call. Germline CDR1 reads SGHTA; CDR2 reads FQGNSA. The V gene lost 4 bases and the J gene lost 6 bases, with 16 bases spanning the gap. CDR3 length: 15 residues. CDR3 DNA sequence: TGTGCCAGCAGCTATGCGGCAGGAGGGCCTCAGCCCCAGCATTTT. This encodes CASSYAAGGPQPQHF.

The rearrangement uses TRBV4-1 and TRBJ2-1; TRBD2 is a possible D gene (5 bases). The germline gives CDR1 MGHRA, CDR2 YSYEKL. This CDR3 has 17 residues. Trimming shortened V by 0 bases and J by 2 bases, and 14 bases separated the two germline ends. This CDR3 reads CASSQEGTPGAYNEQFF. CDR3 sequence (DNA): TGCGCCAGCAGCCAAGAGGGAACTCCCGGGGCCTACAATGAGCAGTTCTTC.

This chain links TRBV20-1 with TRBJ2-1; TRBD2 might be the D (5 bases). Germline CDR1 is DFQATT and CDR2 is SNEGSKA (reference sequence). V lost 7 bases to trimming and J lost 4 bases, with 8 bases between them. This CDR3 is 11 amino acids long. CDR3 nucleotide sequence: TGCAGTGTTGACTATTACAATGAGCAGTTCTTC. This gives the protein CSVDYYNEQFF.

The chain carries TRBV9 and TRBJ2-3, with a weak D call TRBD2 (6 bases). This CDR3 is 16 amino acids long. Germline assignment: CDR1 SGDLS and CDR2 YYNGEE. Trimming removed 0 bases from V and 1 base from J, with 12 bases in between. The CDR3 reads CASSVGSGGGTDTQYF. The DNA for the CDR3 is TGTGCCAGCAGCGTAGGCAGCGGCGGGGGCACAGATACGCAGTATTTT.

This clone was seen just once. This chain connects TRBV9 to TRBJ2-5; 16 positions agree with TRBD2. The CDR3 loop spans 17 amino acids. CDR1 is SGDLS, CDR2 YYNGEE, per germline. J gave up 4 bases and V 3 bases, and 6 bases lay outside the gene matches. The CDR3 DNA reads as TGTGCCAGCAGCGCGGGACTAGCGGGGGGGCCGGGAGAGACCCAGTACTTC. Translating gives CASSAGLAGGPGETQYF.

This clone was recorded only once. The chain is built from TRBV4-3 and TRBJ1-1; weak D call: TRBD1 (6 bases). Germline assignment: CDR1 LGHNA and CDR2 YSLEER. V was pared by 4 bases and J by 8 bases, with 20 bases between. The CDR3 sequence is 15 residues long. CDR3 in amino acids: CASSPQPGGPGEAFF. The CDR3 DNA follows: TGCGCCAGCAGCCCCCAGCCCGGGGGGCCGGGCGAAGCTTTCTTT.

The genes are TRBV5-1 and TRBJ2-2; D call uncertain. V gave up 0 bases and J gave up 2 bases, with 8 bases separating them. Germline V gene lookup returns CDR1 SGHRS and CDR2 YFSETQ. This CDR3 has 15 amino acids. CDR3 in DNA: TGCGCCAGCAGCTTGGAGCGCTACAACACCGGGGAGCTGTTTTTT. Protein: CASSLERYNTGELFF. Full variable domain (remainder filled in from reference TRBV5-1 and TRBJ2-2): KAGVTQTPRYLIKTRGQQVTLSCSPISGHRSVSWYQQTPGQGLQFLFEYFSETQRNKGNFPGRFSGRQFSNSRSEMNVSTLELGDSALYLCASSLERYNTGELFFGEGSRLTVL.

In its sample, this clone was seen once. The chain has TRBV11-2 and TRBJ1-1; no clear D gene. The CDR3 contains 15 residues. Germline V gene sequence: CDR1 SGHAT, CDR2 FQNNGV. The germline V and J ends were trimmed by 8 bases and 1 base, with 17 bases remaining between them. CDR3 residues: CASGTKERRNTEAFF. The CDR3 DNA reads as TGTGCCAGCGGTACGAAAGAACGGAGGAACACTGAAGCTTTCTTT.

The chain joins TRBV7-2 to TRBJ1-2, with 7 positions matching TRBD1. The CDR3 has 13 amino acids. V was clipped by 6 bases and J by 5 bases; unmatched bases: 6. Germline CDR1 SGHTA, CDR2 FQGNSA. The CDR3, as DNA: TGTGCCAGCAGGCCAACAGGGGCATATGGCTACACCTTC. Its translation: CASRPTGAYGYTF. The full variable domain, completed using reference TRBV7-2 and TRBJ1-2, is GAGVSQSPSNKVTEKGKDVELRCDPISGHTALYWYRQSLGQGLEFLIYFQGNSAPDKSGLPSDRFSAERTGGSVSTLTIQRTQQEDSAVYLCASRPTGAYGYTFGSGTRLTVV.

The chain links TRBV7-9 to TRBJ2-3; weak D call: TRBD2 (6 bases). This CDR3 region has 16 residues. The ends were cut back, 3 bases at V and 1 base at J, with 14 bases in the middle. Germline V gene data show CDR1 as SEHNR and CDR2 as FQNEAQ (reference sequence). The CDR3 nucleotides are TGTGCCAGCAGCTTCTCACCCGGGGAGGGCACAGATACGCAGTATTTT. The encoded protein is CASSFSPGEGTDTQYF.

The CDR3 DNA follows: TGTGCCAGCAGCGCCACTAGCGGTTCATACGAGCAGTACTTC. Its translation: CASSATSGSYEQYF. The chain joins TRBV7-2 to TRBJ2-7, with 8 bases lining up with TRBD2. The V segment lost 5 bases and the J segment 4 bases; nucleotides outside the gene matches: 7. Per germline, CDR1 SGHTA and CDR2 FQGNSA. The CDR3 extends over 14 amino acids.

CDR3 loop: CASSLRTGLADTQYF. CDR3 nucleotides: TGTGCCAGCAGCCTCCGGACAGGGTTGGCAGATACGCAGTATTTT. This chain uses TRBV6-6 with TRBJ2-3, with 8 nucleotides matching TRBD1. J was trimmed by 4 bases and V by 6 bases; bases with no gene match: 9. Germline CDR1 and CDR2: MNHNY and SVGAGI (reference sequence). This CDR3 is built from 15 residues.

The J gene is TRBJ1-1, the V gene TRBV5-5; D possibly corresponds to TRBD1 (5 bases). Trimming removed 0 bases at V and 6 bases at J, with 9 bases between. CDR1 and CDR2 (germline): SGHKS, YYEKEE (reference sequence). This CDR3 contains 13 residues. CDR3 bases: TGTGCCAGCAGCTTGGAGGGGTGGGCTGAAGCTTTCTTT. Amino acids: CASSLEGWAEAFF.

The rearrangement joins TRBV7-8 to TRBJ1-2, with 7 bases fitting TRBD1. The CDR3 loop spans 14 amino acids. With 5 bases clipped from V and 4 bases from J, the junction kept 7 bases outside the gene matches. Germline V lookup: CDR1 SGHVS, CDR2 FQNEAQ. CDR3 in amino acids: CASSAKGQSYGYTF. For the CDR3, the DNA is TGTGCCAGCAGCGCAAAGGGACAGTCCTATGGCTACACCTTC.

The chain links TRBV7-2 to TRBJ1-1; 7 nucleotides align to TRBD1. This CDR3 contains 14 residues. Losses at the gene ends were 2 bases for V and 8 bases for J; bases not matched to a gene: 8. Germline V gene lookup returns CDR1 SGHTA and CDR2 FQGNSA. The CDR3 DNA reads TGTGCCAGCAGCTTAAATCCGGGACAGCAAGAAGCTTTCTTT. Its translation: CASSLNPGQQEAFF.

The rearrangement links TRBV11-3 to TRBJ2-5, with 9 nucleotides matching TRBD1. The CDR3 loop spans 15 amino acids. J lost 5 bases, V lost 5 bases, and 9 bases had no gene match. Germline V lookup: CDR1 SGHNT, CDR2 YENEEA. The chain's CDR3 is CASSPGTGPWETQYF. The CDR3, as DNA: TGTGCCAGCAGCCCCGGGACAGGGCCCTGGGAGACCCAGTACTTC.

The chain is built from TRBV2 and TRBJ1-5, with D hard to call. With 8 bases removed from V and 7 bases from J, the gap between germline ends came to 18 bases. The germline V gene encodes CDR1 SNHLY and CDR2 FYNNEI. The CDR3 covers 14 residues. CDR3 loop: CASARTGNRQPQHF. Written as DNA, the CDR3 is TGTGCCAGCGCTAGAACCGGGAATAGGCAGCCCCAGCATTTT.

This chain uses TRBV5-1 with TRBJ1-1; 10 bases fit TRBD1. Germline V CDR1 and CDR2: SGHRS, YFSETQ. The CDR3 is made up of 14 amino acids. The V segment lost 4 bases and the J segment 2 bases; nucleotides outside the gene matches: 2. This chain's CDR3 is CASSGTGANTEAFF. In DNA form, the CDR3 reads TGCGCCAGCAGCGGGACAGGGGCTAACACTGAAGCTTTCTTT.

The rearrangement uses TRBV18 and TRBJ1-1, with D unclear. CDR1 and CDR2 (germline): KGHSH, LQKENI. Trimming left V 6 bases short and J 1 base short, with 12 bases between. This CDR3 has 14 amino acids. The CDR3 nucleotides read TGTGCCAGCTCGCCGGTCGAGGGGAACACTGAAGCTTTCTTT. It translates to CASSPVEGNTEAFF.

This chain connects TRBV30 to TRBJ1-2; 7 bases are shared with TRBD1. Germline loops: CDR1 GTSNPN, CDR2 SVGIG (reference sequence). V lost 2 bases to trimming and J lost 8 bases; unmatched junction nucleotides: 5. This CDR3 spans 12 amino acids. The CDR3 bases are TGTGCCTGGAGTTCGACAGGGAAAGGCTACACCTTC. This encodes CAWSSTGKGYTF.